This TCR beta chain was sequenced in a study of T cells after yellow fever vaccination. For TCR, cDNA came from 5'RACE template switching, which added a universal primer site and UMIs. TCRdb reprocessed the 5' RACE reads with MiXCR, giving one entry per CDR3 protein. The sample has a few hundred thousand distinct CDR3 sequences; about a sixth are singletons. The CDR3 covers 15 residues. CDR1 is MGHRA and CDR2 is YSYEKL in the germline V gene. V dropped 2 bases and J dropped 2 bases, with 10 bases sitting between them. Findings and caveats of the study: Faster peaking, at day 5 versus 15, marked a secondary response that was weaker. At 96% for CD4 and roughly 87% for CD8, most primary-vaccination clones showed up again after the booster.

This clonotype was seen a few times. The antigen remains unidentified. The material was PBMCs, obtained around 5 days after the first yellow fever vaccination. V is TRBV4-1 and J is TRBJ2-1, with D possibly being TRBD2 (7 bases). This TCR came from a young man who received the YFV17D yellow fever vaccine. The CDR3 nucleotides are TGCGCCAGCAGCCAACCGCGGGGGCCCTACAATGAGCAGTTCTTC. Residues: CASSQPRGPYNEQFF.